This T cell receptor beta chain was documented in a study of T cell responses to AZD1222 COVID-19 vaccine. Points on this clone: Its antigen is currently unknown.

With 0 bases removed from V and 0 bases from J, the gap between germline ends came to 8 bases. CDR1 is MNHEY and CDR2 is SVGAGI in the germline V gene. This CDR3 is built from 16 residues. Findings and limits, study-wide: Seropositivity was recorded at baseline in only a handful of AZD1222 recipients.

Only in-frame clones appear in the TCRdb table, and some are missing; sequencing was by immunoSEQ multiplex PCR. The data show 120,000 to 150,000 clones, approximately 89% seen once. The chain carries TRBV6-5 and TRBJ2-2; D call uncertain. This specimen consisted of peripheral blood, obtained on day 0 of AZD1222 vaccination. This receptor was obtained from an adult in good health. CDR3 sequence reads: CASSYSVQANTGELFF. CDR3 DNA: TGTGCCAGCAGTTACTCTGTGCAGGCGAACACCGGGGAGCTGTTTTTT.